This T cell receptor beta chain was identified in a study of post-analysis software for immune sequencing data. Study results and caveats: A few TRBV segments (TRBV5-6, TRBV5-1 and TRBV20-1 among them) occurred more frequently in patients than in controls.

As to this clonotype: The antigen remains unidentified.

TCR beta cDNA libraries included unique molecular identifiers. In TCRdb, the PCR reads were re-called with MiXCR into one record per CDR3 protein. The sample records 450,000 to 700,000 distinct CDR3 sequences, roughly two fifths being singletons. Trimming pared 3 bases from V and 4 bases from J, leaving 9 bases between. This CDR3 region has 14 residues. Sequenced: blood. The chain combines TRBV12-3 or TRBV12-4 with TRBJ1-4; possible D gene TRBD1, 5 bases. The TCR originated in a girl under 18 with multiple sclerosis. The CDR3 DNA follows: TGTGCCAGCAGTTTTTCCGGGGGTAATGAAAAACTGTTTTTT. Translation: CASSFSGGNEKLFF.